The 26 T cell receptor beta chains given below trace back to one sample, sequenced in a study of identifying expanded T cells in peripheral blood. Using immunoSEQ multiplex PCR, the repertoire was profiled, and TCRdb retains in-frame clones only, with some absent. The repertoire holds about 110,000 clones, with around 90% as singletons. Sequencing was carried out using blood. These receptors all come from a person aged 18 to 69 in good health.

V usage is TRBV28 and J usage is TRBJ2-7, with D possibly TRBD1 on 6 matching bases. Germline CDR1 MDHEN, CDR2 SYDVKM. This CDR3 has 13 amino acids. Trimming stripped 8 bases from V and 7 bases from J, with 18 bases between. Here the CDR3 DNA reads TGTGCCAGCCTAATACAGGGTCGGAGGGAGCAGTACTTC. Protein product: CASLIQGRREQYF.

J is TRBJ1-2 and V is TRBV6-1, with D hard to call. This CDR3 is built from 13 residues. The germline V gene encodes CDR1 MNHNS and CDR2 SASEGT. V gave up 2 bases and J gave up 3 bases, with 7 bases separating them. CDR3 coding DNA: TGTGCCAGCAGTGAACAACCAGACTATGGCTACACCTTC. It translates to CASSEQPDYGYTF.

The J gene is TRBJ2-1, the V gene TRBV19; D remains unclear. Trimming removed 4 bases from V and 8 bases from J, with 12 bases in between. This CDR3 comprises 13 residues. CDR1 LNHDA and CDR2 SQIVND come from the germline V gene (reference sequence). The DNA of the CDR3 is TGTGCCAGTAGTACCTCAAGGATTGATGAGCAGTTCTTC. Its translation is CASSTSRIDEQFF.

This sequence joins TRBV5-1 and TRBJ1-6, with a weak D call TRBD1 (5 bases). CDR1 and CDR2 (germline): SGHRS, YFSETQ. The CDR3 is made up of 18 amino acids. V lost 0 bases and J lost 0, with 13 bases in between. For the CDR3, the DNA is TGCGCCAGCAGCTTGGGACAGTCCAGGAGCTCCTATAATTCACCCCTCCACTTT. It translates to CASSLGQSRSSYNSPLHF. Complete variable domain (other parts from reference TRBV5-1 and TRBJ1-6): KAGVTQTPRYLIKTRGQQVTLSCSPISGHRSVSWYQQTPGQGLQFLFEYFSETQRNKGNFPGRFSGRQFSNSRSEMNVSTLELGDSALYLCASSLGQSRSSYNSPLHFGNGTRLTVT.

A single count supports this clone. This chain links TRBV7-8 with TRBJ1-3, with 7 bases that match TRBD1. This CDR3 is 15 amino acids long. V shed 4 bases and J 7 bases; nucleotides not matched to a gene: 10. Germline values: CDR1 SGHVS, CDR2 FQNEAQ. The CDR3 sequence: CASSSQQGGWNTIYF. The DNA for the CDR3 is TGTGCCAGCAGCTCCCAGCAGGGGGGGTGGAACACCATATATTTT.

V is TRBV2 and J is TRBJ1-4; D not certain. The CDR3 loop spans 15 amino acids. The V and J ends lost 7 bases and 7 bases respectively, with 19 bases between them. CDR1 is SNHLY, CDR2 FYNNEI, per germline. The CDR3 loop is CASTLSGGVREKLFF. As DNA, the CDR3 is TGTGCCAGCACCCTTAGTGGTGGGGTTCGTGAAAAACTGTTTTTT.

The CDR3 spells CAISEWVGEETQYF. CDR3 nucleotide sequence: TGTGCCATCAGTGAGTGGGTAGGGGAAGAGACCCAGTACTTC. J is TRBJ2-5 and V is TRBV10-3, with D perhaps TRBD1 (5 bases). Germline V CDR1 and CDR2: ENHRY, SYGVKD. V was shortened by 1 base and J by 3 bases, with 9 bases between the two germline ends. The length of the CDR3 is 14 residues.

This clone was found once. This chain uses TRBV6-6 with TRBJ1-3, with a possible D match to TRBD1 (6 bases). The CDR3 is 16 residues long. Germline CDR1 is MNHNY and CDR2 is SVGAGI (reference sequence). V was shortened by 0 bases and J by 3 bases, with 12 bases between the two germline ends. The CDR3 bases are TGTGCCAGCAGTTACTCCTTGGGGGCTGATGGAAACACCATATATTTT. Translating gives CASSYSLGADGNTIYF.

The chain joins TRBV5-5 to TRBJ2-2; D ambiguous. This CDR3 is 13 amino acids long. Germline V gene sequence: CDR1 SGHKS, CDR2 YYEKEE (reference sequence). The V and J ends lost 7 bases and 2 bases respectively, with 9 bases between them. The CDR3 spells CASGSSNTGELFF. Written as DNA, the CDR3 is TGTGCCAGCGGGTCTTCCAACACCGGGGAGCTGTTTTTT.

This chain links TRBV7-9 with TRBJ2-7; possible D gene TRBD1, 6 bases. CDR3 size: 13 residues. V gave up 6 bases and J gave up 6 bases, with 15 bases separating them. Germline assignment: CDR1 SEHNR and CDR2 FQNEAQ (reference sequence). CDR3 DNA: TGTGCCAGCAGACAGGGAGAATTCAGCGAGCAGTACTTC. Translated, it gives CASRQGEFSEQYF.

The rearrangement links TRBV5-4 to TRBJ2-7; 9 bases line up with TRBD1. The CDR3 spans 14 residues. Germline-derived CDR1 and CDR2 are SGHNT and YYREEE (reference sequence). The trim removed 2 bases at V and 3 bases at J, leaving 3 bases unmatched. The CDR3 DNA reads as TGTGCCAGCAGCTTCAGACAGGGGGACTACGAGCAGTACTTC. Amino acid sequence: CASSFRQGDYEQYF.

The rearrangement uses TRBV11-2 and TRBJ1-2; a weak D match, TRBD1 (5 bases). CDR1 and CDR2 from the germline V gene are SGHAT and FQNNGV. The germline V and J ends were trimmed by 5 bases and 2 bases, with 12 bases remaining between them. This CDR3 comprises 14 residues. The CDR3 sequence: CASSAGGRNYGYTF. CDR3 nucleotides: TGTGCCAGCAGCGCGGGGGGTCGGAACTATGGCTACACCTTC. The whole variable domain, remainder taken from reference TRBV11-2 and TRBJ1-2, is EAGVAQSPRYKIIEKRQSVAFWCNPISGHATLYWYQQILGQGPKLLIQFQNNGVVDDSQLPKDRFSAERLKGVDSTLKIQPAKLEDSAVYLCASSAGGRNYGYTFGSGTRLTVV.

This clone came up once. The rearrangement uses TRBV14 and TRBJ1-2; D gene unclear. CDR1 is SGHDN, CDR2 FVKESK, per germline. The CDR3 is 15 residues long. Between the trimmed V and J ends, which lost 1 base and 3 bases, there was a span of 12 bases. CDR3 coding DNA: TGTGCCAGCAGCCAAGGCTACGCGCCGGACTATGGCTACACCTTC. Translating gives CASSQGYAPDYGYTF.

The CDR3 spells CASSSWDRYMKNTEAFF. As DNA, the CDR3 is TGTGCCAGCAGCTCCTGGGACAGGTATATGAAGAACACTGAAGCTTTCTTT. The rearrangement uses TRBV7-2 and TRBJ1-1; 8 bases are a match to TRBD1. Germline values: CDR1 SGHTA, CDR2 FQGNSA. The CDR3 contains 17 residues. After removal of 4 bases from V and 1 base from J, the junction contained 11 bases not matched to a gene.

The chain recombines TRBV7-9 with TRBJ1-1; D gene unclear. The CDR3 is 13 amino acids. The germline V gene encodes CDR1 SEHNR and CDR2 FQNEAQ (reference sequence). The V gene lost 3 bases and the J gene lost 1 base, with 6 bases spanning the gap. The CDR3 DNA reads as TGTGCCAGCAGCTTGAAATGGAACACTGAAGCTTTCTTT. It specifies CASSLKWNTEAFF.

The J gene is TRBJ2-7, the V gene TRBV7-9, with 9 bases identical to TRBD2. CDR3 length: 15 residues. From germline, CDR1 is SEHNR and CDR2 FQNEAQ (reference sequence). V lost 6 bases to trimming and J lost 4 bases; unmatched junction nucleotides: 10. DNA for the CDR3: TGTGCCAGCAGTCCCATAGCGGGAGCGGGTTACGAGCAGTACTTC. Translation: CASSPIAGAGYEQYF.

The chain uses TRBV5-1 and TRBJ2-1, with D possibly matching TRBD1 (6 bases). V dropped 1 base and J dropped 8 bases, with 16 bases sitting between them. The CDR3 spans 15 residues. CDR1 SGHRS and CDR2 YFSETQ come from the germline V gene. CDR3 DNA: TGCGCCAGCAGCTTGCGGACAGTCCTGACATATGAGCAGTTCTTC. Its protein product is CASSLRTVLTYEQFF.

V and J are TRBV7-9 and TRBJ2-5; 7 nucleotides match TRBD2. V dropped 4 bases and J dropped 1; count of bases not matched to a gene: 6. CDR3 length: 15 amino acids. Germline CDR1 reads SEHNR; CDR2 reads FQNEAQ (reference sequence). The CDR3 nucleotides read TGTGCCAGCAGCTCCTGGGACTACACCCAAGAGACCCAGTACTTC. It encodes CASSSWDYTQETQYF.

The genes are TRBV19 and TRBJ2-3; possible D gene TRBD1, 5 bases. The CDR3 loop spans 14 amino acids. Germline CDR1 is LNHDA and CDR2 is SQIVND (reference sequence). V shed 6 bases and J shed 2 bases, with 12 bases lying between them. The CDR3 DNA sequence: TGTGCCAGTAGCCGACAGCTCAACACAGATACGCAGTATTTT. Translated: CASSRQLNTDTQYF.

The chain carries TRBV29-1 and TRBJ2-7, with TRBD2 matching over 14 bases. The CDR3 covers 17 residues. CDR1 is SQVTM, CDR2 ANQGSEA, per germline. After removal of 6 bases from V and 4 bases from J, the junction contained 14 bases not matched to a gene. CDR3 sequence: CSVKQTSGRASAYEQYF. The DNA for the CDR3 is TGCAGCGTCAAACAGACTAGCGGGAGGGCCTCGGCTTACGAGCAGTACTTC.

This clone was observed a handful of times. V and J are TRBV6-5 and TRBJ2-3, with D unresolved. In germline, CDR1 is MNHEY, CDR2 SVGAGI. The V end lost 5 bases, the J end lost 6 bases, and 9 bases lay between the germline ends. The CDR3 has 12 amino acids. This CDR3 is CASSPHQDTQYF. For the CDR3, the DNA is TGTGCCAGCAGTCCGCACCAGGATACGCAGTATTTT.

This CDR3 reads CASSLSQGRGDGYTF. CDR3 DNA sequence: TGTGCCAGCAGCCTCAGCCAGGGAAGAGGGGATGGCTACACCTTC. The chain has TRBV7-3 and TRBJ1-2; D is possibly TRBD1 (5 bases). V was shortened by 5 bases and J by 6 bases, with 19 bases between the two germline ends. The CDR3 runs to 15 residues. The germline CDR1 and CDR2 sequences are SGHTA and FQGTGA.

The CDR3 DNA is TGCGCCAGCAGCGTTAGCGACAATGAGCAGTTCTTC. This translates into CASSVSDNEQFF. V gene TRBV5-1 combines with J gene TRBJ2-1, with D possibly TRBD2 on 5 matching bases. The CDR3 spans 12 residues. V lost 4 bases and J lost 5, with 7 bases in between. The germline CDR1 and CDR2 sequences are SGHRS and YFSETQ.

The chain is built from TRBV6-5 and TRBJ1-2; a possible D gene is TRBD1 (5 bases). V was trimmed by 0 bases and J by 6 bases, leaving 14 bases between them. Germline CDR1 MNHEY, CDR2 SVGAGI. The CDR3 is 15 residues long. This chain's CDR3 is CASSYSTAHLNGYTF. CDR3 nucleotides: TGTGCCAGCAGTTACTCGACAGCCCACCTTAATGGCTACACCTTC.

Here the CDR3 DNA reads TGTGCCAGCAGGGGCGCAGGGGCCAACACTGAAGCTTTCTTT. Protein product: CASRGAGANTEAFF. This chain uses TRBV25-1 with TRBJ1-1; possible D gene TRBD1, 6 bases. The CDR3 has 14 residues. Per the germline V gene, CDR1 is MGHDK and CDR2 is SYGVNS. Trimming took off 6 bases at V and 2 bases at J, with 13 bases between the two ends.

The chain has TRBV6-6 and TRBJ1-2; D remains ambiguous. The CDR3 sequence is 12 residues long. Trimming took 2 bases from V and 5 from J, leaving 6 bases between them. CDR1 is MNHNY and CDR2 is SVGAGI in the germline V gene (reference sequence). CDR3 sequence (DNA): TGTGCCAGCAGTTACATTTCATATGGCTACACCTTC. Amino acids: CASSYISYGYTF.